The 8 T cell receptor beta chains below come from one sample, sequenced in a study of T cell repertoires in cytomegalovirus infection. These receptors are not linked to any known antigen. TCRdb called the reads again in MiXCR, with one record for every CDR3 protein. The table has about 830,000 distinct CDR3 sequences, 32% seen once. The specimen was cultured CD8+ T cells from PBMCs, collected from culture after CMV antigen stimulation. Receptor source: a human donor in good health (CMV status not recorded). Some clones in this sample may be carry-over from other donors' samples.

The chain carries TRBV19 and TRBJ2-1; the match to TRBD2 covers 13 bases. With V trimmed by 2 bases and J by 6 bases, 1 base remained unmatched. Germline CDR1 reads LNHDA; CDR2 reads SQIVND (reference sequence). The CDR3 length is 15 residues. CDR3 in amino acids: CASSITSGGANEQFF. The CDR3 DNA reads TGTGCCAGTAGTATAACTAGCGGGGGGGCCAATGAGCAGTTCTTC.

The V gene is TRBV4-2, the J gene TRBJ1-4; D is ambiguous. The V gene's germline CDR1 is LGHNA and CDR2 YNFKEQ. CDR3 size: 14 residues. V was pared by 1 base and J by 8 bases, with 11 bases between. The CDR3 DNA follows: TGTGCCAGCAGCCAAGGGCGATTGAGGGAAAAACTGTTTTTT. It translates to CASSQGRLREKLFF.

With respect to this clonotype: This sequence may be a read error, since a much larger clone differs from it by one base. The chain recombines TRBV7-6 with TRBJ2-1; D not resolved. Germline CDR1 is SGHVS and CDR2 is FNYEAQ. With 3 bases removed from V and 8 bases from J, the gap between germline ends came to 11 bases. CDR3 length equals 13 residues. As DNA, the CDR3 is TGTGCCAGCAGCTTTTGGGCTGCCGATGAGCAGTTCTTC. It specifies CASSFWAADEQFF. Full variable domain (outside the CDR3, taken from reference TRBV7-6 and TRBJ2-1): GAGVSQSPRYKVTKRGQDVALRCDPISGHVSLYWYRQALGQGPEFLTYFNYEAQQDKSGLPNDRFSAERPEGSISTLTIQRTEQRDSAMYRCASSFWAADEQFFGPGTRLTVL.

The chain employs TRBV11-2 and TRBJ1-1, with 7 bases that match TRBD1. Trimming at V came to 1 base and at J to 7 bases, leaving 12 bases not matched to a gene. Germline-derived CDR1 and CDR2 are SGHAT and FQNNGV. The CDR3 runs 16 residues. CDR3 amino acids: CASSLVPLGGGFEAFF. The CDR3, as DNA: TGTGCCAGCAGCTTAGTGCCCCTCGGAGGGGGCTTTGAAGCTTTCTTT.

Turning to this clonotype: A single base separates this from a much larger clone, so it may be a read error. This chain connects TRBV7-2 to TRBJ1-2; 9 positions match TRBD1. The germline V gene encodes CDR1 SGHTA and CDR2 FQGNSA. The CDR3 has 15 amino acids. This CDR3 reads CDSTLGQGDGYGYTF. The CDR3 region has the DNA TGTGACAGCACTCTGGGACAGGGAGACGGCTATGGCTACACCTTC.

The CDR3 coding sequence is TGTGCCACCAGCAGTAAAATTCCAGGGAGAGTCCCCATGGAGTGGAATGAGCAGTTCTTC. Residues: CATSSKIPGRVPMEWNEQFF. The chain links TRBV15 to TRBJ2-1; D may be TRBD1 or TRBD2 (5 bases each). This CDR3 is built from 20 residues. Per the germline V gene, CDR1 is LNHNV and CDR2 is YYDKDF (reference sequence). Trimming removed 3 bases from V and 7 bases from J, with 31 bases in between.

To note about this clonotype: The junction departs from germline at one end; a sequencing error may be responsible. This rearrangement joins TRBV11-2 to TRBJ1-5, with no clear D. The CDR3 runs 14 residues. Germline CDR1 SGHAT, CDR2 FQNNGV. CDR3 bases: TGTGCCAGCAGCCCCCTGGATAGCAATCAGCACCAGCATTTT. Translated: CASSPLDSNQHQHF.

This clonotype has more than one count but fewer than ten. The V gene is TRBV5-6, the J gene TRBJ1-3; possible D gene TRBD1, 6 bases. The CDR3 sequence is 15 residues long. V dropped 4 bases and J dropped 2 bases, with 13 bases sitting between them. Germline-derived CDR1 and CDR2 are SGHDT and YYEEEE. The CDR3 sequence: CASSPLGQTGNTIYF. The CDR3 coding sequence is TGTGCCAGCAGCCCTCTTGGACAGACTGGAAACACCATATATTTT.